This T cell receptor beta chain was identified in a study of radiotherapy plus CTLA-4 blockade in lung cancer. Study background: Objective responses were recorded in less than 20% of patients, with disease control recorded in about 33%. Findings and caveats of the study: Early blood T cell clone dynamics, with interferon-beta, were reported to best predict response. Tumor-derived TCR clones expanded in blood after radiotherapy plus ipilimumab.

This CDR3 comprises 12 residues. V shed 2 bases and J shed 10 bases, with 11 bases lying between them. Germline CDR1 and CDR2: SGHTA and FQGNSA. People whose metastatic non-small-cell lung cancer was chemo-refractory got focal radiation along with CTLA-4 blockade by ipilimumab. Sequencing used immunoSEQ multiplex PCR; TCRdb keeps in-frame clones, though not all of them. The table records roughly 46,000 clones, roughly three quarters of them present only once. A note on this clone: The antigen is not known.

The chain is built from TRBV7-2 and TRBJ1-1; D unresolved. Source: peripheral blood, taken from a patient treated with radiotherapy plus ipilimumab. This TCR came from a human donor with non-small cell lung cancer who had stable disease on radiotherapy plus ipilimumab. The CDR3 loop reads CASSLNGDVAFF. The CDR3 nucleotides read TGTGCCAGCAGCTTAAACGGGGATGTAGCTTTCTTT.